The text below deals with one T cell receptor (beta chain). Its antigen is still unknown. Random hexamers served to reverse transcribe about 0.5 to 1 ug RNA. TCRdb reprocessed the immunoSEQ multiplex PCR reads with MiXCR, giving one entry per CDR3 protein. There are about 250,000 distinct CDR3 sequences in the sample; roughly 95% occur only once, and 0.07% to 0.09% lies in the top ten. Germline-derived CDR1 and CDR2 are SEHNR and FQNEAQ (reference sequence). The V and J ends lost 5 bases and 3 bases, in that order; junction bases with no gene match: 7. The CDR3 contains 15 residues. The data are from a study of CD8 T cells in Susac syndrome. General study findings and limits: By the study's own acknowledgment, its TCR sequencing and HLA analysis included relatively few individuals.

The chain carries TRBV7-9 and TRBJ1-3, with 7 bases fitting TRBD1. The specimen was CD4+ T cells from PBMCs. The source is a human donor with multiple sclerosis. The CDR3 loop reads CASSPTGAYGNTIYF. The DNA for the CDR3 is TGTGCCAGCAGCCCTACAGGGGCCTATGGAAACACCATATATTTT. Full variable domain (outside the CDR3, taken from reference TRBV7-9 and TRBJ1-3): DTGVSQNPRHKITKRGQNVTFRCDPISEHNRLYWYRQTLGQGPEFLTYFQNEAQLEKSRLLSDRFSAERPKGSFSTLEIQRTEQGDSAMYLCASSPTGAYGNTIYFGEGSWLTVV.